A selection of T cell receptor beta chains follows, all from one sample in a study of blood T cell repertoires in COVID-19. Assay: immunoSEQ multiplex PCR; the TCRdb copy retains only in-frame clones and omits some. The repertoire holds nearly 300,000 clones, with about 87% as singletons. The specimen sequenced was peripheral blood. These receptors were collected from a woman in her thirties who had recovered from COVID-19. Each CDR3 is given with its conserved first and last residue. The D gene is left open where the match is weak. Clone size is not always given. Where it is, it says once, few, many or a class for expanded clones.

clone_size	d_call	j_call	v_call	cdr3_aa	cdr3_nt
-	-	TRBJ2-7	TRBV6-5	CASSKTGMGDYEQYF	TGTGCCAGCAGTAAAACAGGTATGGGCGACTACGAGCAGTACTTC
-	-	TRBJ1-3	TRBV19	CASSMFGPNSGNTIYF	TGTGCCAGTAGTATGTTTGGGCCTAACTCTGGAAACACCATATATTTT
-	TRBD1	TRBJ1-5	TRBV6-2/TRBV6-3	CASSSAQGEPQHF	TGTGCCAGCAGTTCAGCGCAGGGGGAGCCCCAGCATTTT
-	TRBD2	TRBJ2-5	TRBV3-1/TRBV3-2	CASSQDNSGARETQYF	TGTGCCAGCAGCCAAGATAATAGCGGGGCCCGAGAGACCCAGTACTTC
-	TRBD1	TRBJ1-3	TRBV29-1	CSVQGQGRNTIYF	TGCAGCGTGCAGGGACAGGGGCGAAACACCATATATTTT
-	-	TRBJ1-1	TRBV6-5	CASTARLGGTEAFF	TGTGCCAGCACCGCCCGACTCGGAGGCACTGAAGCTTTCTTT
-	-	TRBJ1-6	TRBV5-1	CASSLGRTEPNSPLHF	TGCGCCAGCAGCTTGGGACGGACAGAACCTAATTCACCCCTCCACTTT
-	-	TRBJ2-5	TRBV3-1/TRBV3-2	CASSLHGRGETQYF	TGTGCCAGCAGCCTTCACGGGCGCGGGGAGACCCAGTACTTC
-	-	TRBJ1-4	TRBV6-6	CASSSNDLTGEKLFF	TGTGCCAGCAGTTCGAACGATCTGACGGGTGAAAAACTGTTTTTT
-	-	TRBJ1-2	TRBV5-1	CASKGQGSGGYTF	TGCGCCAGCAAAGGTCAGGGGTCGGGAGGCTACACCTTC
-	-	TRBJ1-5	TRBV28	CASRTDGYSNQPQHF	TGTGCCAGCAGAACCGACGGGTATAGCAATCAGCCCCAGCATTTT
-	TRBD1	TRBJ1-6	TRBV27	CASAGTVRSSYNSPLHF	TGTGCCAGCGCAGGGACAGTTCGGAGCTCCTATAATTCACCCCTCCACTTT
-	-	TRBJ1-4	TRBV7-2	CASSGGAVGKLFF	TGTGCCAGCAGCGGGGGGGCAGTTGGAAAACTGTTTTTT
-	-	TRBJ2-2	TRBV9	CASSAYGAGELFF	TGTGCCAGCAGCGCCTATGGAGCCGGGGAGCTGTTTTTT
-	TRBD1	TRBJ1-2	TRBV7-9	CASSWSVQGEGYTF	TGTGCCAGCAGCTGGTCGGTACAGGGGGAGGGCTACACCTTC
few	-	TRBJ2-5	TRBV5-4	CASSASTRSQETQYF	TGTGCCAGCAGCGCCTCGACTAGAAGCCAAGAGACCCAGTACTTC
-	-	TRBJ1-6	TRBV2	CASSNDWKEAPLHF	TGTGCCAGCAGTAACGACTGGAAAGAGGCACCCCTCCACTTT